The TCR beta chain under discussion was sequenced for a study of blood T cell repertoires in COVID-19. Turning to the study itself: Donors in the United States, Italy and Spain gave samples during acute or convalescent COVID-19.

Per germline, CDR1 SGHAT and CDR2 FQNNGV. This CDR3 has 15 amino acids. After removal of 5 bases from V and 7 bases from J, the junction contained 8 bases not matched to a gene. The table came from immunoSEQ multiplex PCR; TCRdb's copy has only in-frame clones and leaves some out. The table shows more than 95,000 clones, with 79% occurring only once. The chain employs TRBV11-2 and TRBJ2-2; 9 nucleotides line up with TRBD2. This TCR was recovered from a man between 35 and 55 years old with active or convalescent COVID-19. Input material: peripheral blood. The CDR3 loop reads CASSDSGSRGGELFF. As DNA, the CDR3 is TGTGCCAGCAGCGATAGCGGGAGTAGGGGCGGGGAGCTGTTTTTT.